Shown below are 28 T cell receptor beta chains from a single sample sequenced in a study of early T cells in non-severe SARS-CoV-2 infection. TCRdb re-called the 5' RACE reads with MiXCR, one entry per CDR3 protein. Among roughly 27,000 distinct CDR3 sequences listed, 4.2% were seen once. Sequencing was carried out using whole blood. Source of these receptors: an adult who was a healthcare worker with PCR-confirmed SARS-CoV-2 infection or an uninfected control (not recorded which).

This clonotype has at least ten counts. The genes are TRBV3-1 and TRBJ2-7; possible D gene TRBD2, 6 bases. Germline V gene data show CDR1 as LGHDT and CDR2 as YNNKEL (reference sequence). The CDR3 has 14 amino acids. V was pared by 4 bases and J by 4 bases, with 14 bases between. CDR3 sequence: CASSPSGGLYEQYF. The CDR3 DNA is TGTGCCAGCAGCCCCAGTGGAGGACTATACGAGCAGTACTTC.

This clonotype was detected only a few times. CDR3 residues: CASSHRQGADEQFF. DNA for the CDR3: TGTGCCAGCAGCCACAGACAGGGGGCCGATGAGCAGTTCTTC. The chain couples TRBV3-1 to TRBJ2-1; TRBD1 matches at 10 bases. V gave up 3 bases and J gave up 8 bases; unmatched junction bases: 4. This CDR3 comprises 14 residues. Germline V gene data show CDR1 as LGHDT and CDR2 as YNNKEL (reference sequence).

V gene TRBV2 combines with J gene TRBJ2-7, with 7 nucleotides matching TRBD1. J gave up 0 bases and V 3 bases, and 5 bases lay outside the gene matches. CDR1 is SNHLY and CDR2 is FYNNEI in the germline V gene. There are 15 residues in the CDR3. The CDR3 nucleotides are TGTGCCAGCAGTGACCTGACAGGGAGCTCCTACGAGCAGTACTTC. Translation gives CASSDLTGSSYEQYF.

This clonotype was recorded many times. V is TRBV29-1 and J is TRBJ2-1; 15 nucleotides match TRBD2. The CDR3 has 17 residues. The germline V gene has CDR1 SQVTM and CDR2 ANQGSEA. Losses at the gene ends were 1 base for V and 4 bases for J; bases not matched to a gene: 5. CDR3 nucleotide sequence: TGCAGCGTTGAAGGTGGACTAGCGGGAGGGGGTTACAATGAGCAGTTCTTC. Translating it yields CSVEGGLAGGGYNEQFF.

Many counts were recorded for this clonotype. The chain couples TRBV3-1 to TRBJ1-2; D is perhaps TRBD1 (6 bases). CDR1 LGHDT and CDR2 YNNKEL come from the germline V gene (reference sequence). Trimming removed 3 bases from V and 8 bases from J, with 19 bases in between. CDR3 length: 15 residues. The CDR3 sequence: CASSHPYGTIKGYTF. The CDR3, as DNA: TGTGCCAGCAGCCACCCATACGGGACAATAAAAGGCTACACCTTC.

The genes are TRBV7-6 and TRBJ2-3, with 8 nucleotides matching TRBD2. This CDR3 has 16 residues. Germline V lookup: CDR1 SGHVS, CDR2 FNYEAQ. J was trimmed by 4 bases and V by 2 bases; bases with no gene match: 8. CDR3 region: CASSLSYSGVPDTQYF. In nucleotides, the CDR3 is TGTGCCAGCAGCTTAAGTTATAGCGGGGTCCCAGATACGCAGTATTTT. Complete variable domain (other parts from reference TRBV7-6 and TRBJ2-3): GAGVSQSPRYKVTKRGQDVALRCDPISGHVSLYWYRQALGQGPEFLTYFNYEAQQDKSGLPNDRFSAERPEGSISTLTIQRTEQRDSAMYRCASSLSYSGVPDTQYFGPGTRLTVL.

This clonotype was observed a handful of times. The rearrangement links TRBV2 to TRBJ2-7, with 7 nucleotides matching TRBD2. The CDR3 has 15 amino acids. With V trimmed by 6 bases and J by 0 bases, 8 bases remained unmatched. Per germline, CDR1 SNHLY and CDR2 FYNNEI. The DNA for the CDR3 is TGTGCCAGCAGGGGGGGGGAACTTTTCTCCTACGAGCAGTACTTC. Translated, it gives CASRGGELFSYEQYF.

This clonotype occurred many times. This chain uses TRBV12-3 or TRBV12-4 with TRBJ2-3, with D perhaps matching TRBD1 or TRBD2 (6 bases each). Trimming cost V 7 bases and J 2 bases, with 16 bases left between them. The CDR3 length is 15 residues. CDR3 protein: CASTPGGLSTDTQYF. In nucleotides, the CDR3 is TGTGCCAGCACCCCTGGGGGGCTTTCCACAGATACGCAGTATTTT.

This clonotype was counted many times. The V and J genes are TRBV29-1 and TRBJ2-7; D is uncertain. Trimming removed 3 bases from V and 2 bases from J, with 14 bases in between. The CDR3 has 14 amino acids. CDR1 is SQVTM and CDR2 is ANQGSEA in the germline V gene. The CDR3 DNA reads as TGCAGCGTTGAGGGCAGGCCACCGGCCTACGAGCAGTACTTC. Residues: CSVEGRPPAYEQYF.

Only a few counts were recorded for this clonotype. In DNA, the CDR3 is TGTGCCAGCAGCCGCCCGAAGGCGGGAGGCGACGAGCAGTACTTC. Its protein is CASSRPKAGGDEQYF. The chain is built from TRBV3-2 and TRBJ2-7; TRBD2, the table's D call, lacks a check against the DNA. TRBV3-2 is given as a pseudogene. The CDR3 is 15 residues long.

This chain joins TRBV9 and TRBJ2-1; TRBD2 might be the D (5 bases). This CDR3 contains 15 residues. Germline V gives CDR1 SGDLS, CDR2 YYNGEE. The ends were cut back, 3 bases at V and 9 bases at J, with 19 bases in the middle. The CDR3 DNA reads as TGTGCCAGCAGCGCCGGGGTTAGTCGGAAGGTTGAGCAGTTCTTC. Protein sequence: CASSAGVSRKVEQFF.

This clonotype was detected many times. CDR3 sequence: CASSALGNAGEQYF. In nucleotides, the CDR3 is TGTGCCAGCTCAGCCCTGGGCAATGCGGGCGAGCAGTACTTC. The chain has TRBV18 and TRBJ2-7; a weak D match, TRBD2 (5 bases). CDR3 length: 14 amino acids. Trimming stripped 5 bases from V and 6 bases from J, with 17 bases between. Germline V CDR1 and CDR2: KGHSH, LQKENI.

This clonotype showed up just a few times. The chain has TRBV6-1 and TRBJ2-2; a possible D gene is TRBD1 (6 bases). The germline gives CDR1 MNHNS, CDR2 SASEGT. Trimming stripped 4 bases from V and 1 base from J, with 10 bases between. This CDR3 contains 15 residues. The CDR3 coding sequence is TGTGCCAGCAGTGTTAGGACAGTGAACACCGGGGAGCTGTTTTTT. This encodes CASSVRTVNTGELFF.

This clonotype appeared many times. This chain connects TRBV11-1 to TRBJ2-7, with TRBD2 identical over 14 bases. This CDR3 contains 18 residues. V lost 3 bases and J lost 2; bases outside the gene matches: 9. CDR1 is SGHAT, CDR2 FQDESV, per germline (reference sequence). The CDR3 DNA reads TGTGCCAGCAGCTTGGGACTAGCGGGAGAGGTAGGGACCTACGAGCAGTACTTC. Residues: CASSLGLAGEVGTYEQYF.

This clonotype has at least ten counts. The rearrangement links TRBV6-1 to TRBJ2-1; TRBD2 matches at 13 bases. V trimming: 4 bases; J trimming: 6 bases; junction bases outside the gene matches: 9. Germline V gene lookup returns CDR1 MNHNS and CDR2 SASEGT. The CDR3 runs 17 residues. CDR3 bases: TGTGCCAGCAGTGGCGGGACTAGCGGGATCCGAGGCAATGAGCAGTTCTTC. This codes for CASSGGTSGIRGNEQFF.

This clonotype was picked up many times. The rearrangement uses TRBV3-1 and TRBJ2-7, with 8 bases matching TRBD1. V trimming: 4 bases; J trimming: 2 bases; junction bases outside the gene matches: 4. Germline CDR1 reads LGHDT; CDR2 reads YNNKEL (reference sequence). The CDR3 is made up of 14 amino acids. For the CDR3, the DNA is TGTGCCAGCAGCCCCGGACAGGGAACCTACGAGCAGTACTTC. This sequence encodes CASSPGQGTYEQYF.

This clonotype was seen many times. The rearrangement uses TRBV18 and TRBJ1-1; D possibly corresponds to TRBD1 (5 bases). The V end was cut by 4 bases, the J end by 1 base, with 10 bases between. Germline CDR1 reads KGHSH; CDR2 reads LQKENI. This CDR3 spans 14 amino acids. CDR3 in DNA: TGTGCCAGCTCACAACGTGGACAGAACACTGAAGCTTTCTTT. Translated: CASSQRGQNTEAFF. The entire variable domain, with the rest obtained from reference TRBV18 and TRBJ1-1, is as follows: NAGVMQNPRHLVRRRGQEARLRCSPMKGHSHVYWYRQLPEEGLKFMVYLQKENIIDESGMPKERFSAEFPKEGPSILRIQQVVRGDSAAYFCASSQRGQNTEAFFGQGTRLTVV.

This clonotype was counted ten times or more. The chain recombines TRBV18 with TRBJ1-1; 8 nucleotides align to TRBD1. Germline CDR1 and CDR2: KGHSH and LQKENI. The CDR3 is 15 amino acids. Trimming took 5 bases from V and 2 from J; bases not matched to a gene: 7. This CDR3 is CASSAQGQANTEAFF. DNA for the CDR3: TGTGCCAGCTCAGCCCAGGGACAGGCTAACACTGAAGCTTTCTTT.

This clonotype was found many times. The chain has TRBV10-2 and TRBJ2-7; 14 positions agree with TRBD2. With 6 bases clipped from V and 0 bases from J, the junction kept 7 bases outside the gene matches. The CDR3 length is 17 residues. Germline CDR1 reads WSHSY; CDR2 reads SAAADI. The CDR3 loop is CASSFGTSGRNSYEQYF. As DNA, the CDR3 is TGCGCCAGCAGCTTCGGGACTAGCGGGAGAAACTCCTACGAGCAGTACTTC.

This chain uses TRBV7-9 with TRBJ2-7, with D possibly matching TRBD1 (5 bases). The CDR3 is made up of 12 amino acids. The V gene lost 5 bases and the J gene lost 7 bases, with 12 bases spanning the gap. In germline, CDR1 is SEHNR, CDR2 FQNEAQ (reference sequence). The CDR3 is CASSTTTAEQYF. In DNA, the CDR3 is TGTGCCAGCAGCACGACGACAGCTGAGCAGTACTTC.

This clonotype was seen many times. This sequence joins TRBV29-1 and TRBJ2-5; 7 nucleotides line up with TRBD2. The germline V gene has CDR1 SQVTM and CDR2 ANQGSEA. The CDR3 is 13 residues long. V dropped 2 bases and J dropped 4; count of bases not matched to a gene: 4. The CDR3 reads CSVEMSGTETQYF. The CDR3 bases are TGCAGCGTTGAAATGAGCGGGACAGAGACCCAGTACTTC.

This clonotype was seen many times. The chain employs TRBV20-1 and TRBJ1-1; a weak D match, TRBD1 (5 bases). Germline V CDR1 and CDR2: DFQATT, SNEGSKA (reference sequence). V was pared by 1 base and J by 0 bases, with 12 bases between. The CDR3 spans 15 residues. CDR3 DNA sequence: TGCAGTGCTAGAGGGGCAGGGTTCATGAACACTGAAGCTTTCTTT. Encoded protein: CSARGAGFMNTEAFF.

This clonotype has a count of ten or more. This chain links TRBV14 with TRBJ2-7; unclear D gene. This CDR3 is 13 amino acids long. The germline V gene encodes CDR1 SGHDN and CDR2 FVKESK. Trimming took 1 base from V and 5 from J, leaving 9 bases between them. The CDR3 DNA sequence: TGTGCCAGCAGCCAAGTAGGAGTGAACGAGCAGTACTTC. Amino acids: CASSQVGVNEQYF.

The chain is built from TRBV7-9 and TRBJ2-3, with D tentatively TRBD1 (6 bases). With 6 bases removed from V and 2 bases from J, the gap between germline ends came to 15 bases. The CDR3 length is 15 residues. Germline CDR1 and CDR2: SEHNR and FQNEAQ (reference sequence). The CDR3 loop reads CASSSRDTHTDTQYF. CDR3 sequence (DNA): TGTGCCAGCAGTTCTCGGGACACACACACAGATACGCAGTATTTT.

Many counts were recorded for this clonotype. The chain recombines TRBV7-9 with TRBJ2-2, with D maybe TRBD1 (5 bases). Germline loops: CDR1 SEHNR, CDR2 FQNEAQ (reference sequence). The CDR3 contains 12 residues. With 6 bases removed from V and 5 bases from J, the gap between germline ends came to 7 bases. The CDR3, as DNA: TGTGCCAGCAGACCAGGGACCGGGGAGCTGTTTTTT. This codes for CASRPGTGELFF.

This clonotype occurred many times. The chain couples TRBV2 to TRBJ2-4; D call uncertain. This CDR3 comprises 11 residues. With 7 bases removed from V and 6 bases from J, the gap between germline ends came to 7 bases. Germline V CDR1 and CDR2: SNHLY, FYNNEI. The DNA for the CDR3 is TGTGCCAGCATGGCCGTAAACATTCAGTACTTC. This sequence encodes CASMAVNIQYF.

The chain combines TRBV5-1 with TRBJ2-3; D ambiguous. Germline loops: CDR1 SGHRS, CDR2 YFSETQ. Trimming pared 0 bases from V and 3 bases from J, leaving 11 bases between. The CDR3 totals 15 residues. CDR3 bases: TGCGCCAGCAGCTTGGCCGAGGTAGCAACAGATACGCAGTATTTT. Encoded protein: CASSLAEVATDTQYF.

This clonotype has ten or more counts. The chain couples TRBV18 to TRBJ2-2, with D uncertain. V lost 3 bases, J lost 0 bases, and 8 bases lay in between. Germline CDR1 is KGHSH and CDR2 is LQKENI. The length of the CDR3 is 15 residues. Here the CDR3 reads CASSPAQANTGELFF. In nucleotides, the CDR3 is TGTGCCAGCTCACCGGCCCAGGCGAACACCGGGGAGCTGTTTTTT.